Listed here are 23 T cell receptor beta chains from one sample, sequenced in a study of beta chain features in type 1 diabetes. The investigators reverse transcribed all of the isolated RNA, so they sequenced expressed TCRB transcripts. The data were produced by immunoSEQ multiplex PCR, yet TCRdb's version contains in-frame clones alone and is incomplete. The repertoire holds 140,000 to 150,000 clones, with roughly 50% as singletons. The sample consisted of Tregs from blood. These receptors were obtained from a man between 18 and 35 years old in good health.

This chain joins TRBV6-5 and TRBJ2-1; TRBD2 aligns across 8 bases. The CDR3 runs 11 residues. Germline V gene data show CDR1 as MNHEY and CDR2 as SVGAGI. DNA of the CDR3: TGTGCGAGCGGGAGAGAGGGTGAGCAGTTCTTC. Its protein product is CASGREGEQFF.

The J gene is TRBJ1-2, the V gene TRBV30; no firm D call. Trimming took 2 bases from V and 9 from J, leaving 10 bases between them. CDR1 is GTSNPN, CDR2 SVGIG, per germline (reference sequence). The CDR3 totals 11 residues. CDR3 in amino acids: CAWSMTKSYTF. The CDR3 DNA reads TGTGCCTGGAGTATGACAAAGAGCTACACCTTC.

This clone was seen a few times. This chain connects TRBV7-2 to TRBJ2-5, with unresolved D. Per the germline V gene, CDR1 is SGHTA and CDR2 is FQGNSA. V lost 4 bases, J lost 4 bases, and 4 bases lay in between. CDR3 length equals 11 residues. This chain's CDR3 is CASSSLETQYF. CDR3 coding DNA: TGTGCCAGCAGCTCCCTAGAGACCCAGTACTTC. Complete variable domain (other parts from reference TRBV7-2 and TRBJ2-5): GAGVSQSPSNKVTEKGKDVELRCDPISGHTALYWYRQSLGQGLEFLIYFQGNSAPDKSGLPSDRFSAERTGGSVSTLTIQRTQQEDSAVYLCASSSLETQYFGPGTRLLVL.

The rearrangement uses TRBV5-1 and TRBJ2-7; 8 nucleotides align to TRBD1. Unmatched junction bases numbered 8, after V lost 4 bases and J lost 5 bases. CDR3 size: 14 residues. CDR1 SGHRS and CDR2 YFSETQ come from the germline V gene. The CDR3 DNA reads TGCGCCAGCAGCGCCGGACAGGGCACCCACGAGCAGTACTTC. This encodes CASSAGQGTHEQYF.

This clone was observed a handful of times. The chain recombines TRBV9 with TRBJ2-1; perhaps TRBD2 as D (6 bases). Germline CDR1 SGDLS, CDR2 YYNGEE. Trimming stripped 3 bases from V and 15 bases from J, with 19 bases between. The CDR3 is 13 residues long. In DNA form, the CDR3 reads TGTGCCAGCAGCGCGTCACCGTGGGGGACTCTGTTCTTC. Amino acids: CASSASPWGTLFF.

The chain links TRBV7-2 to TRBJ2-7; 11 nucleotides align to TRBD2. CDR3 length equals 18 residues. Trimming removed 1 base from V and 3 bases from J; junction bases left unmatched: 11. In germline, CDR1 is SGHTA, CDR2 FQGNSA. The CDR3 loop is CASSLGPSGGPIVYEQYF. The CDR3 DNA follows: TGTGCCAGCAGCTTAGGGCCTAGCGGGGGGCCTATAGTCTACGAGCAGTACTTC.

This chain joins TRBV27 and TRBJ1-2, with D maybe TRBD1 (5 bases). V lost 0 bases to trimming and J lost 4 bases, with 15 bases between them. In germline, CDR1 is MNHEY, CDR2 SMNVEV (reference sequence). The CDR3 is 16 residues long. The CDR3 spells CASSLSRRQGTYGYTF. CDR3 sequence (DNA): TGTGCCAGCAGTTTATCGCGTCGGCAGGGAACCTATGGCTACACCTTC.

The chain combines TRBV5-5 with TRBJ2-1, with 8 bases lining up with TRBD2. The V and J ends lost 7 bases and 2 bases, in that order; junction bases with no gene match: 5. Germline V gives CDR1 SGHKS, CDR2 YYEKEE (reference sequence). This CDR3 has 14 residues. The CDR3 reads CASLFGGAYNEQFF. CDR3 bases: TGTGCCAGCTTATTCGGGGGGGCCTACAATGAGCAGTTCTTC.

The chain employs TRBV9 and TRBJ2-3, with D unresolved. CDR3 length equals 15 residues. V was cut by 0 bases and J by 2 bases, with 10 bases left in between. Germline lookup yields CDR1 SGDLS and CDR2 YYNGEE. The CDR3 here is CASSVASGFTDTQYF. For the CDR3, the DNA is TGTGCCAGCAGCGTAGCTTCCGGGTTCACAGATACGCAGTATTTT.

This clone was found a few times. The chain carries TRBV7-2 and TRBJ1-4; possibly TRBD1 for D (5 bases). Germline V gene data show CDR1 as SGHTA and CDR2 as FQGNSA. V shed 3 bases and J shed 4 bases, with 9 bases lying between them. The CDR3 covers 14 residues. CDR3 residues: CASSFGQGNEKLFF. CDR3 DNA: TGTGCCAGCAGCTTCGGGCAGGGTAATGAAAAACTGTTTTTT.

V gene TRBV28 combines with J gene TRBJ1-4; D is perhaps TRBD1 (6 bases). This CDR3 is built from 15 residues. From germline, CDR1 is MDHEN and CDR2 SYDVKM. Between the trimmed V and J ends, which lost 5 bases and 4 bases, there was a span of 14 bases. CDR3 bases: TGTGCCAGCAGTCCCGGGGGGGCCCATAATGAAAAACTGTTTTTT. Translation: CASSPGGAHNEKLFF. The full variable domain, with the rest looked up from reference TRBV28 and TRBJ1-4, is DVKVTQSSRYLVKRTGEKVFLECVQDMDHENMFWYRQDPGLGLRLIYFSYDVKMKEKGDIPEGYSVSREKKERFSLILESASTNQTSMYLCASSPGGAHNEKLFFGSGTQLSVL.

This clone was counted between two and nine times. The chain joins TRBV9 to TRBJ2-3; possibly TRBD2 for D (6 bases). V shed 0 bases and J shed 3 bases, with 17 bases lying between them. CDR3 length: 17 residues. CDR1 is SGDLS, CDR2 YYNGEE, per germline. The CDR3 loop is CASSVASLAKGTDTQYF. The CDR3 region has the DNA TGTGCCAGCAGCGTAGCGTCCCTAGCGAAGGGAACAGATACGCAGTATTTT.

This clone was observed a handful of times. The chain uses TRBV7-9 and TRBJ1-5, with D possibly matching TRBD1 (5 bases). Looked up from germline, CDR1 is SEHNR and CDR2 is FQNEAQ (reference sequence). Trimming took off 1 base at V and 5 bases at J, with 12 bases between the two ends. The CDR3 is made up of 15 amino acids. CDR3 nucleotide sequence: TGTGCCAGCAGCTTAGGGGTCCTGGGGCATCAGCCCCAGCATTTT. It encodes CASSLGVLGHQPQHF.

The chain employs TRBV7-2 and TRBJ2-5, with 12 nucleotides matching TRBD2. CDR1 and CDR2 (germline): SGHTA, FQGNSA. Unmatched junction bases numbered 12, after V lost 4 bases and J lost 9 bases. The CDR3 loop spans 16 amino acids. CDR3 bases: TGTGCCAGCAGCTCACTAGCGGGGGGAACTAGAGGGGCCCAGTACTTC. Protein product: CASSSLAGGTRGAQYF.

The chain employs TRBV7-8 and TRBJ2-3; 10 positions match TRBD1. After removal of 6 bases from V and 3 bases from J, the junction contained 12 bases not matched to a gene. Germline values: CDR1 SGHVS, CDR2 FQNEAQ. The CDR3 spans 17 residues. The CDR3 DNA sequence: TGTGCCAGCAGAAAAACCTGGGGACAGGGGATGACAGATACGCAGTATTTT. This codes for CASRKTWGQGMTDTQYF.

V and J are TRBV30 and TRBJ1-6; D may be TRBD1 (6 bases). Germline V gives CDR1 GTSNPN, CDR2 SVGIG (reference sequence). The V gene lost 5 bases and the J gene lost 0 bases, with 8 bases spanning the gap. The CDR3 contains 14 residues. This CDR3 is CAWRTVSYNSPLHF. DNA of the CDR3: TGTGCCTGGCGGACAGTCTCCTATAATTCACCCCTCCACTTT.

This clone has more than one count but fewer than ten. The chain links TRBV7-2 to TRBJ1-2; the match to TRBD1 covers 7 bases. This CDR3 is built from 13 residues. J lost 5 bases, V lost 7 bases, and 7 bases had no gene match. Looked up from germline, CDR1 is SGHTA and CDR2 is FQGNSA. The CDR3 loop is CASNLVQGYGYTF. The CDR3, as DNA: TGTGCCAGCAATTTAGTACAGGGGTATGGCTACACCTTC.

The V and J genes are TRBV28 and TRBJ1-2; D not certain. Germline V gene data show CDR1 as MDHEN and CDR2 as SYDVKM. The CDR3 sequence is 16 residues long. The V and J ends lost 3 bases and 4 bases respectively, with 18 bases between them. The CDR3 here is CASSFIDRVPLYGYTF. DNA of the CDR3: TGTGCCAGCAGTTTTATCGACCGGGTTCCCCTCTATGGCTACACCTTC.

This chain uses TRBV28 with TRBJ2-4; the D gene is possibly TRBD1 (5 bases). Trimming removed 6 bases from V and 0 bases from J, with 9 bases in between. Germline values: CDR1 MDHEN, CDR2 SYDVKM. This CDR3 has 14 amino acids. CDR3 in DNA: TGTGCCAGCAGCCTACAGGTAGCCAAAAACATTCAGTACTTC. This encodes CASSLQVAKNIQYF.

The chain is built from TRBV10-3 and TRBJ2-6, with D perhaps TRBD2 (5 bases). Trimming removed 6 bases at V and 0 bases at J, with 18 bases between. Germline V lookup: CDR1 ENHRY, CDR2 SYGVKD. This CDR3 region has 18 residues. In DNA form, the CDR3 reads TGTGCCATCAGGAAAACTAGTGGAATAGGCTCTGGGGCCAACGTCCTGACTTTC. This encodes CAIRKTSGIGSGANVLTF.

CDR3 DNA: TGTGCCAGCAGCCAAGTTGGCGCCACAGGGGGAATGGAGACCCAGTACTTC. Translation gives CASSQVGATGGMETQYF. The genes are TRBV4-2 and TRBJ2-5, with 8 bases identical to TRBD1. The CDR3 covers 17 residues. Trimming cost V 1 base and J 5 bases; bases outside gene matches: 12. CDR1 LGHNA and CDR2 YNFKEQ come from the germline V gene.

This clone came up a few times. The chain joins TRBV7-8 to TRBJ2-3, with TRBD2 identical over 11 bases. Trimming at V came to 5 bases and at J to 4 bases, leaving 11 bases not matched to a gene. Per the germline V gene, CDR1 is SGHVS and CDR2 is FQNEAQ. The CDR3 has 17 amino acids. The CDR3 region has the DNA TGTGCCAGCAGCCCCCCCCTTAGCGGGGGGGTTCCAGATACGCAGTATTTT. Amino acids: CASSPPLSGGVPDTQYF.

This clone was counted once. The chain links TRBV7-9 to TRBJ1-2, with D unresolved. V was shortened by 1 base and J by 2 bases, with 14 bases between the two germline ends. This CDR3 comprises 16 residues. From germline, CDR1 is SEHNR and CDR2 FQNEAQ (reference sequence). The CDR3 region is CASSLGSLSGNYGYTF. The CDR3 coding sequence is TGTGCCAGCAGCTTAGGGTCTTTATCCGGGAACTATGGCTACACCTTC.